These 19 T cell receptor beta chains originate from one sample sequenced in a study of blood T cell repertoires in COVID-19. Sequencing used immunoSEQ multiplex PCR; TCRdb keeps in-frame clones, though not all of them. The sample has approximately 66,000 clones, 88% seen once. Source material: peripheral blood. All receptors come from a woman aged 45-65 years with active or convalescent COVID-19.

This chain joins TRBV5-1 and TRBJ2-7; 9 bases match TRBD2. CDR3 length: 15 residues. Unmatched junction bases numbered 6, after V lost 0 bases and J lost 5 bases. The germline V gene encodes CDR1 SGHRS and CDR2 YFSETQ. CDR3: CASSLGTSAPDEQYF. The CDR3 DNA reads as TGCGCCAGCAGCTTGGGGACTAGCGCGCCCGACGAGCAGTACTTC.

The V and J genes are TRBV4-2 and TRBJ2-7; 10 bases line up with TRBD1. Per germline, CDR1 LGHNA and CDR2 YNFKEQ. The CDR3 consists of 15 residues. V was pared by 0 bases and J by 4 bases, with 3 bases of the junction left unmatched. CDR3 sequence (DNA): TGTGCCAGCAGCCAAGATCGGACAGGGGGGTACGAGCAGTACTTC. Translated: CASSQDRTGGYEQYF.

V and J are TRBV27 and TRBJ1-1, with 8 positions matching TRBD1. There are 15 residues in the CDR3. The ends lost 4 bases at V and 3 bases at J; junction bases unmatched: 7. The germline V gene encodes CDR1 MNHEY and CDR2 SMNVEV (reference sequence). The CDR3 is CASSSDRVFDTEAFF. The CDR3 DNA reads as TGTGCCAGCAGTTCGGACAGGGTATTTGACACTGAAGCTTTCTTT.

This chain links TRBV19 with TRBJ2-5, with 9 bases matching TRBD1. J was trimmed by 3 bases and V by 5 bases; bases with no gene match: 10. Germline-derived CDR1 and CDR2 are LNHDA and SQIVND (reference sequence). The CDR3 has 16 amino acids. CDR3 sequence reads: CASSGRMGQGKETQYF. CDR3 bases: TGTGCCAGTAGTGGGCGAATGGGACAGGGAAAAGAGACCCAGTACTTC.

This chain joins TRBV5-1 and TRBJ2-3; TRBD2 matches 7 bases. Trimming at V came to 3 bases and at J to 3 bases, leaving 7 bases not matched to a gene. Germline CDR1 reads SGHRS; CDR2 reads YFSETQ. The CDR3 is 15 amino acids. The CDR3 sequence: CASSSALRETDTQYF. The CDR3, as DNA: TGCGCCAGCAGCTCCGCCTTGCGGGAGACAGATACGCAGTATTTT.

The chain has TRBV18 and TRBJ2-1, with D tentatively TRBD1 (7 bases). This CDR3 region has 15 residues. Germline CDR1 KGHSH, CDR2 LQKENI. Trimming cost V 10 bases and J 8 bases, with 24 bases left between them. CDR3 DNA sequence: TGTGCCACAGGGGGGAGTTACGCCCTCTCGGATGAGCAGTTCTTC. Translation gives CATGGSYALSDEQFF.

The V call is TRBV29-1, the J call TRBJ2-3; TRBD1 is a possible D gene (6 bases). With 5 bases removed from V and 3 bases from J, the gap between germline ends came to 12 bases. Germline-derived CDR1 and CDR2 are SQVTM and ANQGSEA. The CDR3 totals 13 residues. The CDR3 reads CSVSGAGTDTQYF. The CDR3 DNA reads TGCAGCGTTTCAGGGGCTGGGACAGATACGCAGTATTTT.

This chain joins TRBV11-2 and TRBJ1-1; maybe TRBD1 (6 bases). V lost 3 bases to trimming and J lost 7 bases, with 12 bases between them. The CDR3 contains 13 residues. Germline V gene lookup returns CDR1 SGHAT and CDR2 FQNNGV. The CDR3 here is CASSLGDTREAFF. CDR3 bases: TGTGCCAGCAGCTTGGGGGACACTCGTGAAGCTTTCTTT.

This chain connects TRBV19 to TRBJ2-7; TRBD1 is a possible D gene (5 bases). Trimming cost V 3 bases and J 0 bases, with 15 bases left between them. Germline lookup yields CDR1 LNHDA and CDR2 SQIVND (reference sequence). This CDR3 region has 16 residues. The CDR3: CASSISGNLLSYEQYF. CDR3 DNA sequence: TGTGCCAGTAGTATTTCAGGGAACCTACTCTCCTACGAGCAGTACTTC.

This clone was seen a single time. The genes are TRBV25-1 and TRBJ1-5; D is undetermined. The V and J ends lost 4 bases and 3 bases respectively, with 10 bases between them. CDR1 MGHDK and CDR2 SYGVNS come from the germline V gene. There are 14 residues in the CDR3. CDR3 DNA: TGTGCCAGCAGTGTGCCCGGGGACAATCAGCCCCAGCATTTT. Its protein is CASSVPGDNQPQHF.

This rearrangement joins TRBV7-9 to TRBJ2-1; D gene uncertain. This CDR3 contains 12 residues. Germline V gene data show CDR1 as SEHNR and CDR2 as FQNEAQ (reference sequence). Trimming took off 5 bases at V and 9 bases at J, with 11 bases between the two ends. This CDR3 reads CASSHPRFEQFF. CDR3 in DNA: TGTGCCAGCAGCCATCCTAGGTTTGAGCAGTTCTTC. Based on the CDR3 plus reference TRBV7-9 and TRBJ2-1, the full variable domain is DTGVSQNPRHKITKRGQNVTFRCDPISEHNRLYWYRQTLGQGPEFLTYFQNEAQLEKSRLLSDRFSAERPKGSFSTLEIQRTEQGDSAMYLCASSHPRFEQFFGPGTRLTVL.

This clone was seen ten or more times. The chain has TRBV27 and TRBJ2-6; a weak D match, TRBD1 (6 bases). The CDR3 length is 18 residues. Trimming cost V 3 bases and J 0 bases, with 15 bases left between them. Germline V gives CDR1 MNHEY, CDR2 SMNVEV (reference sequence). CDR3: CASSFAGAGFSGANVLTF. The CDR3 DNA reads TGTGCCAGCAGTTTCGCAGGGGCAGGCTTCTCTGGGGCCAACGTCCTGACTTTC.

This sequence joins TRBV28 and TRBJ2-3; TRBD2 agrees at 14 bases. V trimming: 8 bases; J trimming: 3 bases; junction bases outside the gene matches: 7. The CDR3 sequence is 16 residues long. Germline V gives CDR1 MDHEN, CDR2 SYDVKM. This CDR3 is CASETSGRARTDTQYF. DNA of the CDR3: TGTGCCAGCGAGACTAGCGGGAGGGCCAGGACAGATACGCAGTATTTT. The full variable domain, in which reference TRBV28 and TRBJ2-3 provide the parts outside the CDR3, is DVKVTQSSRYLVKRTGEKVFLECVQDMDHENMFWYRQDPGLGLRLIYFSYDVKMKEKGDIPEGYSVSREKKERFSLILESASTNQTSMYLCASETSGRARTDTQYFGPGTRLTVL.

J is TRBJ2-2 and V is TRBV3-1 (or the pseudogene TRBV3-2); D uncertain. Germline V gene data show CDR1 as LGHDT and CDR2 as YNNKEL (reference sequence). Deletions cut 4 bases from V and 1 base from J, with 7 bases between. The CDR3 runs 14 residues. CDR3 sequence: CASSRGGNTGELFF. CDR3 nucleotide sequence: TGTGCCAGCAGCCGCGGCGGGAACACCGGGGAGCTGTTTTTT.

The J gene is TRBJ2-1, the V gene TRBV5-1, with D uncertain. V lost 0 bases, J lost 5 bases, and 12 bases lay in between. Germline V gene data show CDR1 as SGHRS and CDR2 as YFSETQ. This CDR3 comprises 15 residues. CDR3 sequence reads: CASSLAGPQNNEQFF. CDR3 in DNA: TGCGCCAGCAGCTTGGCTGGCCCCCAGAACAATGAGCAGTTCTTC. Full variable domain (rest looked up from reference TRBV5-1 and TRBJ2-1): KAGVTQTPRYLIKTRGQQVTLSCSPISGHRSVSWYQQTPGQGLQFLFEYFSETQRNKGNFPGRFSGRQFSNSRSEMNVSTLELGDSALYLCASSLAGPQNNEQFFGPGTRLTVL.

The chain links TRBV3-1 (or the pseudogene TRBV3-2) to TRBJ2-7; 9 nucleotides line up with TRBD2. Germline-derived CDR1 and CDR2 are LGHDT and YNNKEL (reference sequence). After removal of 2 bases from V and 2 bases from J, the junction contained 10 bases not matched to a gene. This CDR3 spans 17 amino acids. CDR3 nucleotides: TGTGCCAGCAGCCAACTCTTGGGCGGGAGGGCCACCTACGAGCAGTACTTC. The encoded protein is CASSQLLGGRATYEQYF.

This sequence joins TRBV29-1 and TRBJ2-2, with 8 nucleotides matching TRBD1. V dropped 7 bases and J dropped 0; count of bases not matched to a gene: 4. The CDR3 covers 14 residues. CDR1 and CDR2 (germline): SQVTM, ANQGSEA. The CDR3 loop is CSGGQDSNTGELFF. The CDR3 nucleotides are TGCAGCGGGGGACAGGATTCGAACACCGGGGAGCTGTTTTTT.

The rearrangement links TRBV19 to TRBJ2-1; D is perhaps TRBD2 (6 bases). The V gene's germline CDR1 is LNHDA and CDR2 SQIVND (reference sequence). Trimming removed 7 bases from V and 2 bases from J, with 12 bases in between. CDR3 length: 14 residues. CDR3 bases: TGTGCCAGTACCCCGGGAGTGGCCTACAATGAGCAGTTCTTC. It yields the protein CASTPGVAYNEQFF.

The V gene is TRBV27, the J gene TRBJ2-3, with TRBD2 matching over 13 bases. CDR1 and CDR2 (germline): MNHEY, SMNVEV (reference sequence). V was clipped by 5 bases and J by 0 bases; unmatched bases: 11. The CDR3 totals 19 residues. DNA of the CDR3: TGTGCCAGCAGTACCCAACTAGCGGGAGGGCCTTATAGCACAGATACGCAGTATTTT. Protein sequence: CASSTQLAGGPYSTDTQYF.